Described below is a single T cell receptor beta chain sequence and its context. The antigen is unknown. The germline V gene has CDR1 SGHTA and CDR2 FQGNSA. After removal of 4 bases from V and 4 bases from J, the junction contained 9 bases not matched to a gene. The CDR3 spans 16 residues. The sample comes from a study of T cell responses to AZD1222 COVID-19 vaccine. Only in-frame clones appear in the TCRdb table, and some are missing; sequencing was by immunoSEQ multiplex PCR. The sample holds 80,000 to 100,000 clones, about 92% seen once. Study observations and caveats: Donors, mostly white British, included more females; clonal diversity was possibly underestimated. Spike regions recognized by vaccine-associated CD4 TCRs spanned the protein, led by 160-218 and 743-854. Epitopes outside B.1.351 and B.1.1.7 mutated regions reportedly drew nearly half of spike TCRs.

This sequence was found in an adult in good health. The sequencing used peripheral blood, collected on day 0 of AZD1222 vaccination. The chain couples TRBV7-2 to TRBJ2-5; TRBD2 matches at 10 bases. The CDR3 loop is CASSSLAGVLRETQYF. The CDR3 region has the DNA TGTGCCAGCAGCTCTCTAGCGGGAGTTCTTCGAGAGACCCAGTACTTC.